Following are 12 T cell receptor beta chains from one sample sequenced in a study of blood T cell repertoires in COVID-19. Assay: immunoSEQ multiplex PCR; the TCRdb copy retains only in-frame clones and omits some. The data contain about 190,000 clones, less than 90% of them seen just once; the ten biggest clones take up less than 20%. The sequencing input was peripheral blood. The receptor source for this set is a human donor in a cohort sampled during active COVID-19.

The rearrangement joins TRBV5-6 to TRBJ1-1; tentative D call: TRBD1 (6 bases). CDR3 length equals 15 residues. CDR1 and CDR2 from the germline V gene are SGHDT and YYEEEE. Trimming left V 4 bases short and J 2 bases short, with 15 bases between. CDR3 amino acids: CASSPQGGFNTEAFF. The CDR3 nucleotides read TGTGCCAGCAGCCCCCAAGGGGGATTTAACACTGAAGCTTTCTTT.

V and J are TRBV19 and TRBJ2-5; the match to TRBD1 covers 8 bases. After removal of 5 bases from V and 7 bases from J, the junction contained 6 bases not matched to a gene. The germline V gene encodes CDR1 LNHDA and CDR2 SQIVND (reference sequence). CDR3 length: 13 residues. The CDR3, as DNA: TGTGCCAGTAGTGTGACAGGGGTTGTGACCCAGTACTTC. Translated, it gives CASSVTGVVTQYF.

As for this clone: An end of the junction does not agree with germline; a read error may underlie this. The V call is TRBV28, the J call TRBJ2-3; 7 positions agree with TRBD1. This CDR3 has 13 amino acids. Germline V gives CDR1 MDHEN, CDR2 SYDVKM. CDR3 nucleotides: TGTGCCAGCAGTGGGGACAGCAAAGATACGCAGTATTTT. Translated, it gives CASSGDSKDTQYF.

The gene calls are TRBV12-3 or TRBV12-4 and TRBJ2-5; possible D gene TRBD1, 5 bases. The CDR3 is 13 residues long. V was pared by 5 bases and J by 1 base, with 8 bases between. The CDR3 DNA sequence: TGTGCCAGCAGTAGACAGATCCAAGAGACCCAGTACTTC. Translation: CASSRQIQETQYF.

This chain links TRBV5-1 with TRBJ1-2, with 8 bases aligning to TRBD1. The CDR3 sequence is 13 residues long. Germline V lookup: CDR1 SGHRS, CDR2 YFSETQ. Trimming at V came to 5 bases and at J to 7 bases, leaving 7 bases not matched to a gene. The CDR3 nucleotides read TGCGCCAGCAGTAAGACAGGGGATGGTGGCTACACCTTC. This codes for CASSKTGDGGYTF.

This chain uses TRBV5-4 with TRBJ2-1, with 7 bases aligning to TRBD2. The CDR3 loop spans 15 amino acids. J was trimmed by 8 bases and V by 2 bases; bases with no gene match: 10. Germline assignment: CDR1 SGHNT and CDR2 YYREEE (reference sequence). This chain's CDR3 is CASSFAVGRSDEQFF. The CDR3 DNA reads TGTGCCAGCAGCTTCGCGGTCGGGAGGTCGGATGAGCAGTTCTTC.

The rearrangement links TRBV5-1 to TRBJ2-1, with TRBD2 matching 10 bases. This CDR3 contains 15 residues. With 7 bases clipped from V and 7 bases from J, the junction kept 11 bases outside the gene matches. Germline V CDR1 and CDR2: SGHRS, YFSETQ. The CDR3 loop reads CASALPSGRTNEQFF. Here the CDR3 DNA reads TGCGCCAGCGCCCTACCTAGCGGGAGAACAAATGAGCAGTTCTTC.

This clone was counted a single time. The genes are TRBV6-5 and TRBJ2-3; 7 nucleotides match TRBD2. In germline, CDR1 is MNHEY, CDR2 SVGAGI. With V trimmed by 6 bases and J by 2 bases, 5 bases remained unmatched. CDR3 length: 14 amino acids. The CDR3 nucleotides read TGTGCCAGCAGGAAGCGGGACCTCACAGATACGCAGTATTTT. Encoded protein: CASRKRDLTDTQYF.

V usage is TRBV27 and J usage is TRBJ1-2, with 9 bases that match TRBD1. Germline CDR1 reads MNHEY; CDR2 reads SMNVEV (reference sequence). The CDR3 extends over 13 amino acids. The V gene end was trimmed by 6 bases and the J gene end by 7 bases; junction bases not matched to a gene: 6. For the CDR3, the DNA is TGTGCCAGCAGCCCGGGACAGGGCGGTGGCTACACCTTC. As protein: CASSPGQGGGYTF.

This chain links TRBV14 with TRBJ2-1, with no clear D. The CDR3 spans 15 residues. Germline V CDR1 and CDR2: SGHDN, FVKESK. V was cut by 0 bases and J by 1 base, with 7 bases left in between. CDR3 sequence reads: CASSQDWRSYNEQFF. The CDR3 region has the DNA TGTGCCAGCAGCCAAGATTGGAGATCCTACAATGAGCAGTTCTTC. The full variable domain, completed using reference TRBV14 and TRBJ2-1, is EAGVTQFPSHSVIEKGQTVTLRCDPISGHDNLYWYRRVMGKEIKFLLHFVKESKQDESGMPNNRFLAERTGGTYSTLKVQPAELEDSGVYFCASSQDWRSYNEQFFGPGTRLTVL.

J is TRBJ2-5 and V is TRBV4-2; 8 bases match TRBD2. This CDR3 region has 16 residues. V gave up 0 bases and J gave up 5 bases; unmatched junction bases: 8. Germline loops: CDR1 LGHNA, CDR2 YNFKEQ. The CDR3: CASSQDIGGGQETQYF. CDR3 coding DNA: TGTGCCAGCAGCCAAGATATCGGGGGGGGGCAGGAGACCCAGTACTTC.

In this sample, this clone turned up once. The genes are TRBV5-4 and TRBJ2-1, with D possibly TRBD2 on 6 matching bases. CDR3 length: 15 amino acids. With 4 bases removed from V and 0 bases from J, the gap between germline ends came to 11 bases. Germline V gives CDR1 SGHNT, CDR2 YYREEE (reference sequence). The CDR3 region has the DNA TGTGCCAGCAGCCGGGACGGGAGCTCCTACAATGAGCAGTTCTTC. It yields the protein CASSRDGSSYNEQFF. Supplemented by reference TRBV5-4 and TRBJ2-1, the full variable domain reads ETGVTQSPTHLIKTRGQQVTLRCSSQSGHNTVSWYQQALGQGPQFIFQYYREEENGRGNFPPRFSGLQFPNYSSELNVNALELDDSALYLCASSRDGSSYNEQFFGPGTRLTVL.